This TCR beta chain was sequenced during a study of T cells after somatic rescue of genetic block (TCRdb year 2020). About the investigation overall: The study assessed how robust, over the long term, a T-cell system was when the system had developed through somatic rescue of a genetic block in T-cell development.

Notes on this clone: Its antigen has not been determined. Nothing much larger sits one base from this clone, and base qualities are not available.

The library was obtained by the immunoSEQ multiplex PCR assay. Sourced from immuneACCESS, this table was stored by TCRdb with only in-frame sequences that have V and J called. A share of the clones is absent; for the studies checked, an unresolved V gene accounts for under half, and the remainder has no known explanation. The sample table shows about 63,000 clones, and roughly 94% are seen once. Jointly, the top ten make up around 2.8% of the sample. Taken from cysteine to phenylalanine, the CDR3 has 13 residues. Here the CDR3 DNA is all that survives: 39 bases in frame from base 1. V gives up 2 bases and J gives up 7 bases, and the segment between their germline ends measures 11 bases. CDR1 and CDR2 are read off the germline V gene as SNHLY and FYNNEI.

The receptor's source is a man aged 35-49 years. Sequencing was performed on peripheral blood mononuclear cells (PBMCs). This sequence uses TRBV2 and TRBJ2-5, with the D gene call left open. The CDR3 region: CASSERLDGTQYF. The nucleotides read TGTGCCAGCAGTGAACGGCTAGACGGGACCCAGTACTTC.